This T cell receptor (beta chain) was observed in a study of blood T cell repertoires in COVID-19. About the study: Acute and convalescent COVID-19 specimens originated in the United States, Italy and Spain.

Recovery among Cohort 3 donors was established by two negative PCRs, clearance, or symptom resolution. The method was immunoSEQ multiplex PCR; TCRdb's version includes in-frame clones alone and lacks a portion of them. Of roughly 180,000 clones in the sample, around 87% were seen once. Trimming cost V 2 bases and J 2 bases; bases outside gene matches: 16. The CDR3 extends over 19 amino acids. Germline-derived CDR1 and CDR2 are SGHTA and FQGNSA. This sequence originates from a woman in her thirties who had recovered from COVID-19. The sample consisted of PBMCs or T cells enriched from blood (not recorded which). V is TRBV7-2 and J is TRBJ1-1, with 8 bases fitting TRBD1. This chain's CDR3 is CASSLPQGQGQRENTEAFF. DNA for the CDR3: TGTGCCAGCAGCTTACCGCAAGGACAGGGACAAAGGGAAAACACTGAAGCTTTCTTT.